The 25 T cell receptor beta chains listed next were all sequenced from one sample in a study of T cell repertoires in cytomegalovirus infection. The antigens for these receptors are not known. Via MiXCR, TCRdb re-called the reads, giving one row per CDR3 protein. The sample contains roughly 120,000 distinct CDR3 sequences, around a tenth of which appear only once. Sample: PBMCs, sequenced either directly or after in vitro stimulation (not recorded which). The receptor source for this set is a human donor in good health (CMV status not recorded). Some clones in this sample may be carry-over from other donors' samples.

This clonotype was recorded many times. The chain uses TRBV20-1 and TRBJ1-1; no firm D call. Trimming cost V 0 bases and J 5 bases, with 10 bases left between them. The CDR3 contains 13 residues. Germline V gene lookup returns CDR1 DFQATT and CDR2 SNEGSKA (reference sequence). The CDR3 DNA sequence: TGCAGTGCTAGAGAGGAATTATGGACTGAAGCTTTCTTT. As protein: CSAREELWTEAFF.

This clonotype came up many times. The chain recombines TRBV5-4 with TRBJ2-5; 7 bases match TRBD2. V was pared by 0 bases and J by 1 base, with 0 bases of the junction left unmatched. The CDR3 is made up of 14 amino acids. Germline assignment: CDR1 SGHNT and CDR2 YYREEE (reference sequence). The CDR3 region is CASSLASGQETQYF. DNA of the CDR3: TGTGCCAGCAGCTTGGCTAGCGGCCAAGAGACCCAGTACTTC. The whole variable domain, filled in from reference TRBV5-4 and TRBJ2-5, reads ETGVTQSPTHLIKTRGQQVTLRCSSQSGHNTVSWYQQALGQGPQFIFQYYREEENGRGNFPPRFSGLQFPNYSSELNVNALELDDSALYLCASSLASGQETQYFGPGTRLLVL.

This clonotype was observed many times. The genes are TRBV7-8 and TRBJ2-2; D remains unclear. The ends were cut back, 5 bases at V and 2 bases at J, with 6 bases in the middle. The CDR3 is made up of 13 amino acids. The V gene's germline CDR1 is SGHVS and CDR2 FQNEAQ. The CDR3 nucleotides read TGTGCCAGCAGCACCGTTAACACCGGGGAGCTGTTTTTT. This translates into CASSTVNTGELFF.

The CDR3: CASTAITEAFF. The CDR3 DNA sequence: TGTGCCAGCACTGCAATTACTGAAGCTTTCTTT. The chain carries TRBV5-5 and TRBJ1-1; D remains ambiguous. The CDR3 is 11 residues long. Germline V lookup: CDR1 SGHKS, CDR2 YYEKEE (reference sequence). Trimming removed 6 bases at V and 5 bases at J, with 8 bases between.

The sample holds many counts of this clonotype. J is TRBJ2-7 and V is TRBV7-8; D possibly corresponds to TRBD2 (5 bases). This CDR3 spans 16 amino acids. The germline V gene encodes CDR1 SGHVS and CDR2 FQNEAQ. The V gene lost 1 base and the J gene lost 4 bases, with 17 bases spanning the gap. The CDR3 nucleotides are TGTGCCAGCAGCTTAGATTATTCTAGCAAGCAGTACGAGCAGTACTTC. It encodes CASSLDYSSKQYEQYF.

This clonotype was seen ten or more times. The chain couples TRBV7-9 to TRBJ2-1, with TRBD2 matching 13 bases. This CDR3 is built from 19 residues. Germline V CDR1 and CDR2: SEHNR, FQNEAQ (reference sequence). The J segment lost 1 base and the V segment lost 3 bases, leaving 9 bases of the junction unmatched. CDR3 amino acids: CASSFTTSGRAVSYNEQFF. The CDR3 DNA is TGTGCCAGCAGCTTTACAACTAGCGGGAGGGCTGTGTCCTACAATGAGCAGTTCTTC.

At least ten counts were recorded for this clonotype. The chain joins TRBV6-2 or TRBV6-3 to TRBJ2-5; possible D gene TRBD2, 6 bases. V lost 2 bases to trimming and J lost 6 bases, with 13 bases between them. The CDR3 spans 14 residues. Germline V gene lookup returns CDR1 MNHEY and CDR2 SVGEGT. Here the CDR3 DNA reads TGTGCCAGCAGTTACCGCGGGGTTGTAAAGACCCAGTACTTC. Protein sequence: CASSYRGVVKTQYF.

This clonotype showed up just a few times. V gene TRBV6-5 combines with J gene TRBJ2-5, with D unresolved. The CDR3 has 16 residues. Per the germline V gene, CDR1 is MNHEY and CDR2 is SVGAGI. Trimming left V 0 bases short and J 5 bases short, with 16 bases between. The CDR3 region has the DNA TGTGCCAGCAGTTACTCGGTATATAAACTATGGGAGACCCAGTACTTC. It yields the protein CASSYSVYKLWETQYF.

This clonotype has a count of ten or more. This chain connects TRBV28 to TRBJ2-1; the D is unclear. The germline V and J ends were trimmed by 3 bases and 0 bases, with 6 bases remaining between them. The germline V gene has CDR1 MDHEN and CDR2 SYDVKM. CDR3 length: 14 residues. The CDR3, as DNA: TGTGCCAGCAGTTTGACATCCTCCTACAATGAGCAGTTCTTC. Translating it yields CASSLTSSYNEQFF.

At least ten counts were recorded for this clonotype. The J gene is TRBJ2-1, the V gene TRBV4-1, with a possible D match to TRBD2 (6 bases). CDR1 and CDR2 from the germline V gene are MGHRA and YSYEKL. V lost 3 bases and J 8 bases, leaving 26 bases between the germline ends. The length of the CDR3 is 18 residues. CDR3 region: CASSHPSGVRVQSYEQFF. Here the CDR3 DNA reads TGCGCCAGCAGCCATCCCTCGGGGGTTAGGGTCCAATCGTATGAGCAGTTCTTC.

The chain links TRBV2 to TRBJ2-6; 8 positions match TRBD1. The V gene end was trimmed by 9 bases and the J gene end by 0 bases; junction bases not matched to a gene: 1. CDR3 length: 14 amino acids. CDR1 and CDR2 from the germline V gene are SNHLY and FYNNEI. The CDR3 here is CARGTGSGANVLTF. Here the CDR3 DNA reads TGTGCCAGGGGGACAGGCTCTGGGGCCAACGTCCTGACTTTC.

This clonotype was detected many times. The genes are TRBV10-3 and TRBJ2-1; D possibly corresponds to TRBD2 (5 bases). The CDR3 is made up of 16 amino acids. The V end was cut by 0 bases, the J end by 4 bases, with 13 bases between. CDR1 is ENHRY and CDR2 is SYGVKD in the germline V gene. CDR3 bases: TGTGCCATCAGTGAGTCGACCGGGATCGCGTACAATGAGCAGTTCTTC. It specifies CAISESTGIAYNEQFF.

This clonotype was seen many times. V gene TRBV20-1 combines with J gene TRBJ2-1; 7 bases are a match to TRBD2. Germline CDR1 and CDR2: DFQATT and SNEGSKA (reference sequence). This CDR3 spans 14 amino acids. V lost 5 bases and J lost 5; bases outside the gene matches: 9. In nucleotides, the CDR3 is TGCAGTGCTCTAAGCGGGATACCTAACAATGAGCAGTTCTTC. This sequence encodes CSALSGIPNNEQFF.

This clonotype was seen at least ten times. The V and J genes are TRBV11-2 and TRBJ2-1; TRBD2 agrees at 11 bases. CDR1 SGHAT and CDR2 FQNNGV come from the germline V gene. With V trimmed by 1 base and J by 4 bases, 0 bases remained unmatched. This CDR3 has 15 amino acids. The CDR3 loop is CASSLGLAGYNEQFF. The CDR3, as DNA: TGTGCCAGCAGCTTAGGACTAGCGGGATACAATGAGCAGTTCTTC.

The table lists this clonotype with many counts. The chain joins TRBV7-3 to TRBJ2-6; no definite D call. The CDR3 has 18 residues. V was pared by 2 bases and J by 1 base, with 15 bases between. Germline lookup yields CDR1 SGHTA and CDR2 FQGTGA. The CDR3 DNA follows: TGTGCCAGCAGCTTATACGGCAGTTCCGATTCTGGGGCCAACGTCCTGACTTTC. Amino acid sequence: CASSLYGSSDSGANVLTF. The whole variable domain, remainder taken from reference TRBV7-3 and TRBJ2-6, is GAGVSQTPSNKVTEKGKYVELRCDPISGHTALYWYRQSLGQGPEFLIYFQGTGAADDSGLPNDRFFAVRPEGSVSTLKIQRTERGDSAVYLCASSLYGSSDSGANVLTFGAGSRLTVL.

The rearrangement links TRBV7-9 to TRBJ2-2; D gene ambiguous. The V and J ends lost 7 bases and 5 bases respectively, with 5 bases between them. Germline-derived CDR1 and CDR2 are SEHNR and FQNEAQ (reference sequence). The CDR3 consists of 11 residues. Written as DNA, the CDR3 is TGTGCCAGCATTTCTACCGGGGAGCTGTTTTTT. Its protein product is CASISTGELFF.

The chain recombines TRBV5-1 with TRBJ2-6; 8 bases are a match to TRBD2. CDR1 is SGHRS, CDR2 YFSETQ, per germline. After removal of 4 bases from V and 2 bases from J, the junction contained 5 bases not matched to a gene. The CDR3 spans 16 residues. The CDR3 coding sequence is TGCGCCAGCAGCGCCTTCGGGAGGGCTGGGGCCAACGTCCTGACTTTC. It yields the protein CASSAFGRAGANVLTF.

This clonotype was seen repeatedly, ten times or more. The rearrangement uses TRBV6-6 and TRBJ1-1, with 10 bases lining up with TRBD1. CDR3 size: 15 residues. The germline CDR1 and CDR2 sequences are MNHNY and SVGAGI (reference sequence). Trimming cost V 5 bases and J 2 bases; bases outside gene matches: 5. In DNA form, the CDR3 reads TGTGCCAGCAGTCCCCGGGACAGGGGTAACACTGAAGCTTTCTTT. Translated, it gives CASSPRDRGNTEAFF.

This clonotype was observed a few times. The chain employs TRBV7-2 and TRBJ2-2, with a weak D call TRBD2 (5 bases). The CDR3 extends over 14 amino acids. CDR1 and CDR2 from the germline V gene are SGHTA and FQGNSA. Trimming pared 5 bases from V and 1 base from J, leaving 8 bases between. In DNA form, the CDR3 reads TGTGCCAGCAGCCCCGAGGGGAACACCGGGGAGCTGTTTTTT. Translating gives CASSPEGNTGELFF.

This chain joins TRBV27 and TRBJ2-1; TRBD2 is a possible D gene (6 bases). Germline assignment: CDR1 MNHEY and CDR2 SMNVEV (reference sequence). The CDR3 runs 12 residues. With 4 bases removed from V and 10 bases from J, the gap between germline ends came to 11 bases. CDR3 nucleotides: TGTGCCAGCAGTTCACGGAGGGCCGAGCAGTTCTTC. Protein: CASSSRRAEQFF.

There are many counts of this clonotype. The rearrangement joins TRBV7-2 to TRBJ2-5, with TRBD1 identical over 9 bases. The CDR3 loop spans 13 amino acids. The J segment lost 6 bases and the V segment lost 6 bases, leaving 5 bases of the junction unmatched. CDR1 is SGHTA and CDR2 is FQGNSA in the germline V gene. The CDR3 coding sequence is TGTGCCAGCAGTAAACAGGGGGCAAAGACCCAGTACTTC. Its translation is CASSKQGAKTQYF.

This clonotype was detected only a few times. This CDR3 reads CASSPGHHYSNQPQHF. CDR3 nucleotide sequence: TGTGCCAGCAGTCCCGGACACCACTATAGCAATCAGCCCCAGCATTTT. J is TRBJ1-5 and V is TRBV6-5, with D perhaps TRBD1 (5 bases). V was trimmed by 5 bases and J by 0 bases, leaving 14 bases between them. CDR3 length equals 16 residues. Germline V gene lookup returns CDR1 MNHEY and CDR2 SVGAGI.

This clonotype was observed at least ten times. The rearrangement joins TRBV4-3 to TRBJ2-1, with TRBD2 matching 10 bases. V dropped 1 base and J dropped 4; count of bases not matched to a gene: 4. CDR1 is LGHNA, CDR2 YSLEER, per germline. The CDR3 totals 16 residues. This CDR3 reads CASSQGLAGEYNEQFF. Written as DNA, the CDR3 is TGCGCCAGCAGCCAAGGCCTAGCGGGGGAATACAATGAGCAGTTCTTC.

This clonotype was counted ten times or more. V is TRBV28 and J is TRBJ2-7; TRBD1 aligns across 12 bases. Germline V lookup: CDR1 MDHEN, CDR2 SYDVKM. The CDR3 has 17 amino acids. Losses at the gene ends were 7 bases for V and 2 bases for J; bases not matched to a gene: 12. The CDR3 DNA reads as TGTGCCAGCACAGTTGGGACAGGGGGCTTCCTTACCTACGAGCAGTACTTC. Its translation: CASTVGTGGFLTYEQYF. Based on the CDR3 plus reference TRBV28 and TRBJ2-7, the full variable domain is DVKVTQSSRYLVKRTGEKVFLECVQDMDHENMFWYRQDPGLGLRLIYFSYDVKMKEKGDIPEGYSVSREKKERFSLILESASTNQTSMYLCASTVGTGGFLTYEQYFGPGTRLTVT.

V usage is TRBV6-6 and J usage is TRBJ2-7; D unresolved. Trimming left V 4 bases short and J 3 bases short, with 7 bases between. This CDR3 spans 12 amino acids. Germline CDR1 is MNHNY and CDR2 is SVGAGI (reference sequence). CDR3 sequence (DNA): TGTGCCAGCAGTTTATCCCGCTACGAGCAGTACGTC. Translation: CASSLSRYEQYV.